These T cell receptor beta chains were read from a single sample in a study of T cell changes during pregnancy in multiple sclerosis. Some clones are missing from TCRdb's copy, which holds only in-frame ones; the method was immunoSEQ multiplex PCR. The repertoire holds around 16,000 clones, with 83% as singletons. The sample was CD8+ T cells from peripheral blood mononuclear cells, taken after pregnancy. The receptor source for this set is a female donor in good health, enrolled as a control in a pregnancy study. Both conserved end residues are part of each CDR3. D genes are given only for firm matches. Clone size is not always given. Where it is, it says once, few, many or a class for expanded clones.

DNA	CDR3	V	D	J	size
TGCGCCAGCAGCCAAACCGACAGGTCGTTGAACACCGGGGAGCTGTTTTTT	CASSQTDRSLNTGELFF	TRBV5-1	.	TRBJ2-2	.
TGTGCCAGCAGGGCCGGGACAGCAAATGAAAAACTGTTTTTT	CASRAGTANEKLFF	TRBV11-2	TRBD1	TRBJ1-4	.
TGTGCCAGCAGCTTGAGAGGACTTAGCAATCAGCCCCAGCATTTT	CASSLRGLSNQPQHF	TRBV7-2	.	TRBJ1-5	.
TGTGCCAGCACGATAAGAAGGGGGACAGGGGCGCGAAACAATGAGCAGTTCTTC	CASTIRRGTGARNNEQFF	TRBV27	TRBD1	TRBJ2-1	once
TGTGCCAGCAGGTCCGGAGTCGGGGAGCTGTTTTTT	CASRSGVGELFF	TRBV7-6	.	TRBJ2-2	.
TGTGCAGCAGAAGGCAGGGTGGGTGAAAAACTGTTTTTT	CAAEGRVGEKLFF	TRBV25-1	.	TRBJ1-4	.
TGTGCCAGCAGTTTAGCGGGGGGCACAGATACGCAGTATTTT	CASSLAGGTDTQYF	TRBV6-4	TRBD2	TRBJ2-3	.
TGTGCCAGTAGTAAAACCAGGGGTTGGGACACTGAAGCTTTCTTT	CASSKTRGWDTEAFF	TRBV19	.	TRBJ1-1	.
TGTGCCAGCAGTCCGCAAATTGCCGTTACTCGGGGGTACTTC	CASSPQIAVTRGYF	TRBV28	.	TRBJ2-7	.
TGTGCCAGCAGCCTCGGGAGTAACTATGGCTACACCTTC	CASSLGSNYGYTF	TRBV9	.	TRBJ1-2	.
TGTGCCAGCAGCTTAGATTCGAGCGGGGGGCTCTTGGAAAACATTCAGTACTTC	CASSLDSSGGLLENIQYF	TRBV7-2	TRBD2	TRBJ2-4	few
TGTGCCAGCAGCTACGCCTTAAAGGGGGACGAGCAGTACTTC	CASSYALKGDEQYF	TRBV13	.	TRBJ2-7	.
TGTGCCAGCAGTTTGACCACTGGGACAGGGGGCTACGAGCAGTACTTC	CASSLTTGTGGYEQYF	TRBV7-9	TRBD1	TRBJ2-7	.
TGTGCCAGCAGCTCCACTAACGCTGGGGCGAGAACCTACGAGCAGTACTTC	CASSSTNAGARTYEQYF	TRBV7-9	.	TRBJ2-7	.
TGTGCCAGCAGCTCGAGCCCAGGGCGCAATGAGCAGTTCTTC	CASSSSPGRNEQFF	TRBV13	.	TRBJ2-1	once
TGTGCCAGTTGGGACAGGGGGACCGGCTATGGCTACACCTTC	CASWDRGTGYGYTF	TRBV28	TRBD1	TRBJ1-2	.
TGTGCCAGCAGTTACTCGAGTGCTACTTCACCCCTCCACTTT	CASSYSSATSPLHF	TRBV6-8	.	TRBJ1-6	once
TGTGCCAGCAGCTCCGGGGGGACAACGAATCAGCCCCAGCATTTT	CASSSGGTTNQPQHF	TRBV11-2	.	TRBJ1-5	.
TGTGCCAGCTCATCTCGGACAGTAGCAGAAGTGCAGTTCTTC	CASSSRTVAEVQFF	TRBV18	.	TRBJ2-1	once
TGTGCCAGCAGCTTCGACAGGCGTAGCACAGATACGCAGTATTTT	CASSFDRRSTDTQYF	TRBV5-6	.	TRBJ2-3	few
TGTGCCAGCAGCTTCGGGGGGGCCGAAGAGACCCAGTACTTC	CASSFGGAEETQYF	TRBV5-4	TRBD2	TRBJ2-5	.
TGTGCCAGCACCTCACCCGGCTACGAGCAGTACTTC	CASTSPGYEQYF	TRBV7-9	.	TRBJ2-7	.
TGTGCCAGCAGCACCCCCTTAAAGCCGCTAGCGGGGGGGTGCTACAATGAGCAGTTCTTC	CASSTPLKPLAGGCYNEQFF	TRBV21-1	.	TRBJ2-1	.
TGCAGCGTTGAGGCTAGCGGGAGCCCCTACGAGCAGTACTTC	CSVEASGSPYEQYF	TRBV29-1	TRBD2	TRBJ2-7	.
TGCGCCAGCACCGAGACAGGGGGCGGCGCAGATACGCAGTATTTT	CASTETGGGADTQYF	TRBV10-2	TRBD1	TRBJ2-3	.
TGTGCCAGCAGTTACTCGACCGGGATCCGCGGGGAGCTGTTTTTT	CASSYSTGIRGELFF	TRBV6-5	.	TRBJ2-2	.
TGTGCCAGCAGTCCCCTCGAGCGGGAGGGCATTGAGCAGTTCTTC	CASSPLEREGIEQFF	TRBV2	TRBD2	TRBJ2-1	.
TGTGCCAGCAGCTCTCGGGGGGAGTCCTACGAGCAGTACTTC	CASSSRGESYEQYF	TRBV5-6	TRBD2	TRBJ2-7	.
TGTGCCTGCATACAGGGGTTGGGCTATGGCTACACCTTC	CACIQGLGYGYTF	TRBV30	TRBD1	TRBJ1-2	once
TGTGCCATCAGCACAGGGGACACTGAAGCTTTCTTT	CAISTGDTEAFF	TRBV10-3	TRBD1	TRBJ1-1	.
TGTGCCAGCAGCTCCGGTGGTGAGGGTTCCGGGCACATTCAGTACTTC	CASSSGGEGSGHIQYF	TRBV7-9	.	TRBJ2-4	.
TGTGCCAGCAGAGACGGGACAGGGGGCCAAGAGACCCAGTACTTC	CASRDGTGGQETQYF	TRBV5-6	TRBD1	TRBJ2-5	.
TGTGCCAGCAGCCCAAGGGGGCTGGGGAATTCACCCCTCCACTTT	CASSPRGLGNSPLHF	TRBV28	TRBD1	TRBJ1-6	.
TGTGCCAGCAGCGTAAGGGGGTATGGCTACACCTTC	CASSVRGYGYTF	TRBV9	.	TRBJ1-2	.
TGTGCCCCACAAAGTCGGGCCAACGTCCTGACTTTC	CAPQSRANVLTF	TRBV7-8	.	TRBJ2-6	.
TGTGCCAGCAGCGAGGGAGCGGGAGGTGGGATAAACATTCAGTACTTC	CASSEGAGGGINIQYF	TRBV9	TRBD2	TRBJ2-4	.
TGTGCCAGCAGCTTGCAGGGGGCCCTGGGCAATCAGCCCCAGCATTTT	CASSLQGALGNQPQHF	TRBV7-9	TRBD1	TRBJ1-5	.
TGTGCCAGCAGCGTAGACAGGGGGCCCTATGGCTACACCTTC	CASSVDRGPYGYTF	TRBV9	TRBD1	TRBJ1-2	once
TGTGCCAGTAGCCCGCCGACTTACGAACCCATGAACACTGAAGCTTTCTTT	CASSPPTYEPMNTEAFF	TRBV19	.	TRBJ1-1	.
TGTGCCAGCAGCTTGGCAGGGGGGACTTCAAACTATGGCTACACCTTC	CASSLAGGTSNYGYTF	TRBV5-6	TRBD1	TRBJ1-2	.
TGTGCCAGCAGCTTAGTAGCGGGAGTGGCAGATACGCAGTATTTT	CASSLVAGVADTQYF	TRBV7-3	TRBD2	TRBJ2-3	.
TGTGCCAGCAGGCCCCTTTCCGGACTAGCGGGCTTCCAAGAGACCCAGTACTTC	CASRPLSGLAGFQETQYF	TRBV2	TRBD2	TRBJ2-5	.
TGTGCCACCAGCCTAAAAAGGACAGACGGGGAGCTGTTTTTT	CATSLKRTDGELFF	TRBV15	.	TRBJ2-2	.
TGCGCCAGCAGTAGGCGGGACTGGAAACGGTTTTTT	CASSRRDWKRFF	TRBV23-1	.	TRBJ1-4	.
TGTGCCAGCAGCGCCACAGGGGAGCGCAATCAGCCCCAGCATTTT	CASSATGERNQPQHF	TRBV7-2	TRBD1	TRBJ1-5	.
TGTGCCAGCAGAACTAGCGGGGGATCCTTGGATACGCAGTATTTT	CASRTSGGSLDTQYF	TRBV7-9	TRBD2	TRBJ2-3	.
TGTGCCAGCACAACTGACAGCATCAACACTGAAGCTTTCTTT	CASTTDSINTEAFF	TRBV2	.	TRBJ1-1	.
TGTGCCAGCAGTCTATCTACAAAGGGGGAGACCCAGTACTTC	CASSLSTKGETQYF	TRBV28	.	TRBJ2-5	.
TGTGCCAGCAGTTTATTTGCCGGGGGAGAAGGCTACACCTTC	CASSLFAGGEGYTF	TRBV27	.	TRBJ1-2	.
TGTGCCAGCAGTGAACAGGGGGCTAAGTCACCCCTCCACTTT	CASSEQGAKSPLHF	TRBV6-1	TRBD1	TRBJ1-6	.
TGCGCCAGCAGCCAGGACAGGGGAGAAAAACTGTTTTTT	CASSQDRGEKLFF	TRBV4-3	TRBD1	TRBJ1-4	.
TGTGCCAGCAGCTTCGGACTAGCGGGGAGCGATGAGCAGTTCTTC	CASSFGLAGSDEQFF	TRBV9	TRBD2	TRBJ2-1	.
TGTGCTAGCAGCTTAGTATATAGCGGGAGTACAAATGAGCAGTTCTTC	CASSLVYSGSTNEQFF	TRBV7-7	TRBD2	TRBJ2-1	.
TGTGCCAGCAGAGGGGGACGGAACGAGCAGTACTTC	CASRGGRNEQYF	TRBV6-1	.	TRBJ2-7	.
TGCGCCAGCATCGGGACTAGCGGCCAGGGGTACAATGAGCAGTTCTTC	CASIGTSGQGYNEQFF	TRBV5-1	TRBD2	TRBJ2-1	.
TGTGCCAGCAGTAATCTCTCACCCTCCGGGGGCAATGAGCAGTTCTTC	CASSNLSPSGGNEQFF	TRBV27	.	TRBJ2-1	.
TGCGCCAGCAGCGTAAGGACCCCAGGGACTCTGGGCTACACCTTC	CASSVRTPGTLGYTF	TRBV4-3	.	TRBJ1-2	.
TGTGCCAGCGATGGGACAGGTGATAACTATGGCTACACCTTC	CASDGTGDNYGYTF	TRBV19	TRBD1	TRBJ1-2	.
TGCGCCAGCAGCTTGAGCGGGCCCTACGAGCAGTACTTC	CASSLSGPYEQYF	TRBV5-1	.	TRBJ2-7	.
TGTGCCAGCAGCTCAGCCTCCTCCCATTCACCCCTCCACTTT	CASSSASSHSPLHF	TRBV7-9	.	TRBJ1-6	few